This T cell receptor (beta chain) was recorded in a study of CD8+ T cells in alopecia areata. On the study more broadly: Severity was scored as percentage of affected scalp area in treated patients. Overall study results and limits: Scalp specimens additionally yield sequences from normal skin's resident alphabeta T cells.

The CDR3 loop spans 12 amino acids. V was pared by 6 bases and J by 1 base, with 3 bases of the junction left unmatched. Germline V CDR1 and CDR2: SQVTM, ANQGSEA. Treatment indicated: oral pan-JAK inhibitor, 5-10 mg twice daily. Collection of lesional scalp punch biopsies and peripheral blood was performed in alopecia areata patients. This clone occurred a few times. Its target is not known. RNA was extracted and reverse transcribed into cDNA as the sequencing template. The assay was immunoSEQ multiplex PCR, and TCRdb's table has in-frame clones only and misses some. Of 270,000 or so clones listed, more than 45% were seen once; the top ten hold more than 1.5%.

V is TRBV29-1 and J is TRBJ2-7, with TRBD1 identical over 7 bases. This clonotype originated in a human donor with alopecia areata. Sequencing was performed on CD4+ T cells sorted from blood, taken at week 24, from a patient treated with tofacitinib. The CDR3 DNA is TGCAGCGTACAGGGGCTATCCTACGAGCAGTACTTC. Translated: CSVQGLSYEQYF.